The present T cell receptor beta chain was sequenced within a study of neoadjuvant anti-PD-1 for oral cavity cancer. Whole-study context: Most patients had three to four biweekly doses of 3 mg/kg nivolumab before resection.

Six replicates per PBMC sample, mostly from 480 ng of genomic DNA. Measured with immunoSEQ multiplex PCR; TCRdb has only the in-frame clones, and not every one. The repertoire holds some 15,000 clones, with about 60% as singletons. CDR3 length: 15 amino acids. The germline gives CDR1 SGHDT, CDR2 YYEEEE. V dropped 6 bases and J dropped 7 bases, with 22 bases sitting between them. V is TRBV5-6 and J is TRBJ1-2; perhaps TRBD1 as D (6 bases). The receptor was derived from a person between 35 and 79 years old with oral cavity squamous cell carcinoma. Specimen: PBMCs, collected before nivolumab (anti-PD-1) treatment. CDR3 nucleotide sequence: TGTGCCAGCAACCCTCGGGGTGGGGGGCAAGGTGGCTACACCTTC. Translation: CASNPRGGGQGGYTF. The entire variable domain, with the rest obtained from reference TRBV5-6 and TRBJ1-2, is as follows: DAGVTQSPTHLIKTRGQQVTLRCSPKSGHDTVSWYQQALGQGPQFIFQYYEEEERQRGNFPDRFSGHQFPNYSSELNVNALLLGDSALYLCASNPRGGGQGGYTFGSGTRLTVV.